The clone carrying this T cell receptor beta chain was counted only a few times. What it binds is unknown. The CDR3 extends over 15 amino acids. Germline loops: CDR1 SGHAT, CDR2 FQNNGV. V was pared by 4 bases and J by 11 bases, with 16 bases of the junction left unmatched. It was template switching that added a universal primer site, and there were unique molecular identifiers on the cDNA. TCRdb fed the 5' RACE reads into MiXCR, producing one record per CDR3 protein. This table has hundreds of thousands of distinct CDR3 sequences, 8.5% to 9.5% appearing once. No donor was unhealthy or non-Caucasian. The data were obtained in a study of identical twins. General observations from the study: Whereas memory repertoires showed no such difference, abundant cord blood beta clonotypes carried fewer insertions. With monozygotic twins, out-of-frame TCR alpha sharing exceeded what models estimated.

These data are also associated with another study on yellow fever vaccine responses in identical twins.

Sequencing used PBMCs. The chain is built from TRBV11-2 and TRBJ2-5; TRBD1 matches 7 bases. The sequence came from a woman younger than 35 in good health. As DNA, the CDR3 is TGTGCCAGCAGCTCCACCAGGGGGATTGAGTCTTCGCAGTACTTC. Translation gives CASSSTRGIESSQYF.